A single T cell receptor (beta chain) is shown here with its context. This specimen comes from a study of blood T cell repertoires in COVID-19. About the research overall: Collection of acute and convalescent COVID-19 samples took place in the United States, Italy and Spain.

Original methodology: Amplification with reference gene primers provided the estimates of nucleated cell counts. This table comes from immunoSEQ multiplex PCR, and its TCRdb copy is limited to in-frame clones, with some not included. The V and J calls and the clone size are those of that table, but D and trimming were determined from the DNA. The table lists 300,000 to 400,000 clones, approximately 90% of them singletons. Participants had their cohort set by participant-reported clinical history. The receptor comes from a woman aged 18 to 35 who had recovered from COVID-19. Material: PBMCs or T cells enriched from blood (not recorded which).

DNA of the CDR3: TGTGCCAGCAGCGGGGGACAGGGGGCTAATGAAAAACTGTTTTTT. Translated, it gives CASSGGQGANEKLFF. The chain recombines TRBV5-6 with TRBJ1-4, with TRBD1 identical over 11 bases. Germline V gene lookup returns CDR1 SGHDT and CDR2 YYEEEE. V lost 4 bases, J lost 3 bases, and 2 bases stayed unmatched. There are 15 residues in the CDR3. Full variable domain (rest looked up from reference TRBV5-6 and TRBJ1-4): DAGVTQSPTHLIKTRGQQVTLRCSPKSGHDTVSWYQQALGQGPQFIFQYYEEEERQRGNFPDRFSGHQFPNYSSELNVNALLLGDSALYLCASSGGQGANEKLFFGSGTQLSVL.